This TCR beta chain came from a study of beta chain features in type 1 diabetes. Regarding the study as a whole: Insertion counts at VDJ junctions were lower in type 1 diabetes patients, who also showed more deletions there. Patients' naive, central memory and regulatory TCRB repertoires appeared more alike than those of healthy donors.

The authors reverse transcribed all of the isolated RNA, so sequencing captured expressed TCRB transcripts. The method was immunoSEQ multiplex PCR; TCRdb's version includes in-frame clones alone and lacks a portion of them. The sample lists about half a million clones; around 28% were seen once. The CDR3 is 17 amino acids. Trimming took 3 bases from V and 0 from J, leaving 15 bases between them. Germline V lookup: CDR1 ENHRY, CDR2 SYGVKD. On this clone: Its antigen is unknown.

Purity of each sorted population was above 95%. The receptor's source is a man younger than 30 in good health. Sequencing was done on a sample of naive CD4+ T cells from blood. The chain combines TRBV10-3 with TRBJ2-1; tentative D call: TRBD2 (5 bases). The chain's CDR3 is CAISEQTGLISYNEQFF. DNA of the CDR3: TGTGCCATCAGTGAACAGACCGGACTCATCTCCTACAATGAGCAGTTCTTC.